One and the same sample provided the 14 T cell receptor beta chains below, sequenced in a study of blood T cell repertoires in COVID-19. Some clones are missing from TCRdb's copy, which holds only in-frame ones; the method was immunoSEQ multiplex PCR. The sample consists of 140,000 or so clones, about three quarters of them appearing once. The specimen sequenced was peripheral blood. These receptors were obtained from a woman aged 55-75 years with acute or convalescent COVID-19.

This chain connects TRBV10-2 to TRBJ1-2; TRBD1 aligns across 7 bases. Germline CDR1 reads WSHSY; CDR2 reads SAAADI. The V and J ends lost 2 bases and 8 bases, in that order; junction bases with no gene match: 5. The CDR3 is made up of 13 amino acids. The CDR3 DNA is TGCGCCAGCAGTGAGGCAGGGGGTTACGGCTACACCTTC. It encodes CASSEAGGYGYTF.

This clone showed up just a few times. This sequence joins TRBV27 and TRBJ2-7; 11 positions agree with TRBD2. The CDR3 has 13 residues. Germline loops: CDR1 MNHEY, CDR2 SMNVEV (reference sequence). After removal of 5 bases from V and 5 bases from J, the junction contained 2 bases not matched to a gene. CDR3 DNA: TGTGCCAGCAGTATAGCGGGAGGGAACGAGCAGTACTTC. Protein sequence: CASSIAGGNEQYF.

Only one count was recorded for this clone. The chain links TRBV6-5 to TRBJ1-2; weak D call: TRBD1 (5 bases). The CDR3 spans 14 residues. Trimming removed 0 bases from V and 7 bases from J, with 12 bases in between. CDR1 MNHEY and CDR2 SVGAGI come from the germline V gene. This CDR3 is CASSYSGRARGYTF. CDR3 nucleotide sequence: TGTGCCAGCAGTTACTCGGGCAGGGCGCGTGGCTACACCTTC.

The chain is built from TRBV27 and TRBJ1-2; D is ambiguous. V was pared by 6 bases and J by 8 bases, with 16 bases between. Germline CDR1 reads MNHEY; CDR2 reads SMNVEV (reference sequence). CDR3 length equals 13 residues. The CDR3 region is CASRFGDRRGYTF. In nucleotides, the CDR3 is TGTGCCAGCAGGTTCGGGGATCGCAGGGGCTACACCTTC.

This clone has just one count. The rearrangement joins TRBV5-1 to TRBJ2-5, with TRBD1 matching over 9 bases. From germline, CDR1 is SGHRS and CDR2 YFSETQ. This CDR3 has 16 residues. Unmatched junction bases numbered 6, after V lost 2 bases and J lost 1 base. In nucleotides, the CDR3 is TGCGCCAGCAGCTTCCGGGACAGGGAGTTCCAAGAGACCCAGTACTTC. Amino acids: CASSFRDREFQETQYF.

The V and J genes are TRBV10-3 and TRBJ2-3, with D uncertain. Trimming removed 3 bases from V and 1 base from J, with 5 bases in between. Germline assignment: CDR1 ENHRY and CDR2 SYGVKD. The CDR3 covers 13 residues. Written as DNA, the CDR3 is TGTGCCATCAGTGAAGGAGGCACAGATACGCAGTATTTT. Its translation: CAISEGGTDTQYF.

There are a few counts of this clone. The rearrangement joins TRBV2 to TRBJ2-7; a possible D gene is TRBD1 (6 bases). Germline lookup yields CDR1 SNHLY and CDR2 FYNNEI. CDR3 length equals 19 residues. V gave up 3 bases and J gave up 0 bases, with 24 bases separating them. The CDR3 nucleotides read TGTGCCAGCAGTGAGGCCGGCAGGGGAGAGCTAGCAGCCTCCTACGAGCAGTACTTC. It codes for CASSEAGRGELAASYEQYF.

This clone appeared a single time. The J gene is TRBJ2-3, the V gene TRBV30; TRBD2 aligns across 7 bases. After removal of 4 bases from V and 4 bases from J, the junction contained 8 bases not matched to a gene. Germline CDR1 GTSNPN, CDR2 SVGIG (reference sequence). The CDR3 is 14 amino acids. This chain's CDR3 is CAWTGSGNADTQYF. The CDR3 DNA is TGTGCCTGGACCGGCAGCGGGAATGCAGATACGCAGTATTTT.

Only a few counts were recorded for this clone. This sequence joins TRBV4-1 and TRBJ1-2, with D hard to call. The CDR3 consists of 15 residues. Germline V gene data show CDR1 as MGHRA and CDR2 as YSYEKL. V was clipped by 1 base and J by 1 base, with 10 bases between them. This chain's CDR3 is CASSQAQHDNYGYTF. As DNA, the CDR3 is TGCGCCAGCAGCCAAGCCCAACATGATAACTATGGCTACACCTTC.

The rearrangement uses TRBV7-8 and TRBJ1-5; perhaps TRBD1 as D (6 bases). Between the trimmed V and J ends, which lost 4 bases and 9 bases, there was a span of 16 bases. The length of the CDR3 is 14 residues. Germline assignment: CDR1 SGHVS and CDR2 FQNEAQ. CDR3 nucleotides: TGTGCCAGCAGCTCAAGTACAGGGTCTCTGCCCCAGCATTTT. Its translation: CASSSSTGSLPQHF.

This clone occurred a few times. The rearrangement uses TRBV5-8 and TRBJ2-1; the match to TRBD2 covers 7 bases. Germline values: CDR1 SGHTS, CDR2 YDEGEE. The CDR3 consists of 15 residues. V was clipped by 1 base and J by 3 bases; unmatched bases: 4. The CDR3 is CASSLTSEGYNEQFF. The CDR3 DNA reads TGTGCCAGCAGCTTGACTAGCGAGGGCTACAATGAGCAGTTCTTC.

The CDR3 nucleotides read TGTGCCAGTAGTACCAGGACTCCGCTCTACGAGCAGTACTTC. This translates into CASSTRTPLYEQYF. The chain is built from TRBV19 and TRBJ2-7, with D possibly matching TRBD2 (5 bases). This CDR3 contains 14 residues. V was shortened by 4 bases and J by 3 bases, with 13 bases between the two germline ends. Germline V lookup: CDR1 LNHDA, CDR2 SQIVND (reference sequence).

The table lists this clone with a few counts. The V and J genes are TRBV12-1 and TRBJ1-1; the tabulated D call, TRBD1, remains unverified against the DNA. TRBV12-1 has pseudogene status. This CDR3 is built from 21 residues. The CDR3 DNA follows: TGTGCCAGCAGCTTGGGCCGGGACAGGGGGCCGTATATAATTTGGGACACTGAAGCTTTCTTT. The encoded protein is CASSLGRDRGPYIIWDTEAFF.

The J gene is TRBJ2-7, the V gene TRBV5-6; D might be TRBD2 (6 bases). The germline V gene has CDR1 SGHDT and CDR2 YYEEEE. Trimming removed 0 bases from V and 6 bases from J, with 10 bases in between. The CDR3 has 13 residues. CDR3: CASSLVQGGEQYF. CDR3 bases: TGTGCCAGCAGCTTGGTGCAGGGAGGCGAGCAGTACTTC.